The rows below give T cell receptor beta chains drawn from one sample of a study of cytomegalovirus exposure and HLA in healthy donors. Clones were read by immunoSEQ multiplex PCR, and TCRdb kept only the in-frame ones, dropping some. The sample records 100,000 to 150,000 clones, over 60% being singletons. The sample consisted of PBMCs. Receptors originate from a man aged 60 to 69 in good health and CMV-seropositive. Both conserved end residues are part of each CDR3. The D gene is left open where the match is weak. A row's size may be missing; if present it is once, few, many or a size class.

d_gene | j_gene | abundance | v_gene | CDR3nt | CDR3aa
TRBD2 | TRBJ2-5 | few | TRBV19 | TGTGCCAGTAGTATTAGTGTCCGGGGGGTCCAAGAGACCCAGTACTTC | CASSISVRGVQETQYF
NA | TRBJ1-1 | NA | TRBV5-1 | TGCGCCAGCAGCTTGGGGGGACAAAGAATTCTGAACACTGAAGCTTTCTTT | CASSLGGQRILNTEAFF
TRBD1 | TRBJ2-7 | NA | TRBV5-1 | TGCGCCAGCAGCTTTATTCCGGGACAGGGTTACGAGCAGTACTTC | CASSFIPGQGYEQYF
TRBD1 | TRBJ2-1 | NA | TRBV5-1 | TGCGCCAGCAGCGAACAGGGGGCGATGGCTAATGAGCAGTTCTTC | CASSEQGAMANEQFF
TRBD2 | TRBJ2-1 | NA | TRBV7-9 | TGTGCCAGCAGCACCGGGGGGAGCTCCTACAATGAGCAGTTCTTC | CASSTGGSSYNEQFF
TRBD1 | TRBJ2-1 | few | TRBV28 | TGTGCCAGCACGCCGGGACAGGCGCCTAATGAGCAGTTCTTC | CASTPGQAPNEQFF
TRBD1 | TRBJ1-2 | NA | TRBV23-1 | TGCGCCAGCACTCCAAGACAGGGGGCGTCTAACTATGGCTACACCTTC | CASTPRQGASNYGYTF
NA | TRBJ1-1 | NA | TRBV28 | TGTGCCAGCAGTCCCCCACTAGCACCCGACACTGAAGCTTTCTTT | CASSPPLAPDTEAFF
NA | TRBJ2-5 | NA | TRBV5-4 | TGTGCCAGCAGCTCCGGACAGAGGGAAGAGACCCAGTACTTC | CASSSGQREETQYF
NA | TRBJ1-5 | NA | TRBV19 | TGTGCCAGTAGTGTGCTAGATCAGCCCCAGCATTTT | CASSVLDQPQHF
TRBD2 | TRBJ2-1 | once | TRBV28 | TGTGCCACCCAGCTGAGCGGGGGTAGCAATGAGCAGTTCTTC | CATQLSGGSNEQFF
NA | TRBJ1-4 | NA | TRBV15 | TGTGCCACCCGGCCGGGGTTTCAGGAAAAACTGTTTTTT | CATRPGFQEKLFF
TRBD1 | TRBJ2-4 | NA | TRBV28 | TGTGCCAGCACTTTTGGGGGACAGGGGTTAGTAGGGGCCAAAAACATTCAGTACTTC | CASTFGGQGLVGAKNIQYF
NA | TRBJ1-1 | once | TRBV10-3 | TGTGCCATCAGTGAGTCAGCAACTCGGGGCACTGAAGCTTTCTTT | CAISESATRGTEAFF
NA | TRBJ1-6 | NA | TRBV7-8 | TGTGCCAGCAGCTCACTGACAGAGGGGGATTCACCCCTCCACTTT | CASSSLTEGDSPLHF
NA | TRBJ1-2 | NA | TRBV15 | TGTGCCACCAGCAGAGAGGTCAGGGCGAACTATGGCTACACCTTC | CATSREVRANYGYTF
NA | TRBJ2-5 | once | TRBV5-8 | TGTGCCAGCAGCAACGGGGTTGCAGACTTTCAGGAGACCCAGTACTTC | CASSNGVADFQETQYF
NA | TRBJ2-2 | NA | TRBV10-1 | TGCGCCAGCAGTGAGTCCCAATACAGGGAGCTGTTTTTT | CASSESQYRELFF
NA | TRBJ1-4 | few | TRBV5-1 | TGCGCCAGCAGTTACGGTCTTGGTGCTAATGAAAAACTGTTTTTT | CASSYGLGANEKLFF
TRBD2 | TRBJ2-3 | once | TRBV29-1 | TGCAGCGTTCCACTAGCGGGGGTTATTGATACGCAGTATTTT | CSVPLAGVIDTQYF
NA | TRBJ2-1 | NA | TRBV7-9 | TGTGCCAGCAGCCGGTTCTACAATGAGCAGTTCTTC | CASSRFYNEQFF
NA | TRBJ2-3 | few | TRBV4-1 | TGCGCCAGCAGCCACCGGACTACCACAGATACGCAGTATTTT | CASSHRTTTDTQYF
TRBD1 | TRBJ2-3 | NA | TRBV29-1 | TGCAGCGTGGGAACCGGGACAGGGGTAGATACGCAGTATTTT | CSVGTGTGVDTQYF
NA | TRBJ2-1 | NA | TRBV7-3 | TGTGCCAGCAGTCCGCAGTCCTACAATGAGCAGTTCTTC | CASSPQSYNEQFF
NA | TRBJ1-5 | NA | TRBV6-5 | TGTGCCAGCAGTTCGTCACAGGGAAGTCCTCAGCCCCAGCATTTT | CASSSSQGSPQPQHF
NA | TRBJ1-5 | NA | TRBV28 | TGTGCCAGCAGTTTAGGGGGCAATAGCAATCAGCCCCAGCATTTT | CASSLGGNSNQPQHF
TRBD2 | TRBJ2-5 | NA | TRBV27 | TGTGCCAGCAGTTCCGGACTAGCGGGGCAAGAGACCCAGTACTTC | CASSSGLAGQETQYF
TRBD1 | TRBJ1-4 | NA | TRBV5-1 | TGCGCCAGCAGCTTAAACCGGGACAGGGAAGGTTGGCGAAAACTGTTTTTT | CASSLNRDREGWRKLFF
TRBD1 | TRBJ1-1 | NA | TRBV5-6 | TGTGCCAGCAGCTTGGATGGGACAGTTGTAGGCACTGAAGCTTTCTTT | CASSLDGTVVGTEAFF
NA | TRBJ1-2 | NA | TRBV10-3 | TGTGCCATCAGTCTCGGGCCTCTTGGGGGGTATGGCTACACCTTC | CAISLGPLGGYGYTF
TRBD1 | TRBJ1-2 | NA | TRBV28 | TGTGCCAGCAGTGTGGGACAGGCGGGGCAGGGCGGCTACACCTTC | CASSVGQAGQGGYTF